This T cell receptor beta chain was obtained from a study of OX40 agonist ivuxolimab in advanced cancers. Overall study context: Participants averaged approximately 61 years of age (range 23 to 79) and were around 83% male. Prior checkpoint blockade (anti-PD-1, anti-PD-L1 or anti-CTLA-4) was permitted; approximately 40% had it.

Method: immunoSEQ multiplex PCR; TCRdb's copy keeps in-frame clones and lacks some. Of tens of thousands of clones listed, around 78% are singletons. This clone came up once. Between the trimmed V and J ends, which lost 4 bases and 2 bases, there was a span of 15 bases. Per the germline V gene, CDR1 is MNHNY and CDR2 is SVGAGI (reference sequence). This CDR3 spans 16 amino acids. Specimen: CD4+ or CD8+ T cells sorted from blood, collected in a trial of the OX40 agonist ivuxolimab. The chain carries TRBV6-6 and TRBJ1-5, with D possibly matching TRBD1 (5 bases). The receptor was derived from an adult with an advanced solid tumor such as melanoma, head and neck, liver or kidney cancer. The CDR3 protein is CASSSEGVSGNQPQHF. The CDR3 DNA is TGTGCCAGCAGTTCGGAAGGGGTCTCTGGCAATCAGCCCCAGCATTTT.